The 30 T cell receptor beta chains given below trace back to one sample, sequenced in a study of Graves' ophthalmopathy and Graves' hyperthyroidism (dated by TCRdb to the late 2010s). The run used an Illumina HiSeq 2000. For repertoire sequencing, the TCR beta CDR3 regions were amplified from RNA transcripts. The first round of RT-PCR was done with HTBI primers and the Qiagen OneStep RT-PCR kit, and was followed by a second round of multiplex PCR, then size selection and purification. TCRdb cleaned the public reads at Q25 with fastp, built clones with MiXCR and kept in-frame beta chains. CDR3 protein sequences are deduplicated, and each keeps its most common genes and DNA. Within this sample are approximately 160,000 distinct CDR3 sequences, with 39% of them counted one time only. Clones ranked in the top ten supply approximately 8.9% of the sample. Specimen: peripheral blood. These receptors were collected from a man aged 25 to 40 with Graves' ophthalmopathy. Donor details come from another sample of the same person, matched by shared clones.

The chain is built from TRBV12-3 or TRBV12-4 and TRBJ2-2; TRBD2 matches at 9 bases. Trimming took 3 bases from V and 6 from J; bases not matched to a gene: 8. The CDR3 consists of 16 residues. As DNA, the CDR3 is TGTGCCAGCAGTTTGAACCATGGCGGGAGGGCCGGGGAGCTGTTTTTT. Protein: CASSLNHGGRAGELFF.

The rearrangement joins TRBV11-2 to TRBJ1-2, with D perhaps TRBD1 (5 bases). This CDR3 has 19 amino acids. Germline V lookup: CDR1 SGHAT, CDR2 FQNNGV. V was clipped by 2 bases and J by 0 bases, with 22 bases between them. The CDR3 region is CASSLPPRGTNLANYGYTF. CDR3 coding DNA: TGTGCCAGCAGCTTACCACCAAGGGGAACTAACTTAGCTAACTATGGCTACACCTTC.

The chain employs TRBV12-3 or TRBV12-4 and TRBJ2-3, with D perhaps assigned TRBD1 or TRBD2 (5 bases each). The V and J ends lost 6 bases and 8 bases respectively, with 15 bases between them. The CDR3 covers 13 residues. CDR3 in amino acids: CASRYTSGTTQYF. CDR3 nucleotide sequence: TGTGCCAGCAGGTATACTTCCGGGACTACGCAGTATTTT.

This chain links TRBV7-3 with TRBJ2-4, with 11 bases aligning to TRBD1. Germline loops: CDR1 SGHTA, CDR2 FQGTGA. V lost 5 bases to trimming and J lost 1 base; unmatched junction nucleotides: 13. This CDR3 is built from 19 residues. The CDR3 region is CASSPRDRGDLGAKNIQYF. The DNA for the CDR3 is TGTGCCAGCAGCCCTCGGGACAGGGGGGACCTAGGGGCCAAAAACATTCAGTACTTC.

The CDR3: CAVKGGSNQPQHF. Written as DNA, the CDR3 is TGTGCCGTCAAAGGGGGTTCCAATCAGCCCCAGCATTTT. The chain recombines TRBV12-3 or TRBV12-4 with TRBJ1-5, with TRBD1 as a possible D gene (6 bases). V shed 11 bases and J shed 3 bases, with 14 bases lying between them. The CDR3 consists of 13 residues.

The chain uses TRBV20-1 and TRBJ2-7, with D unresolved. V lost 1 base, J lost 0 bases, and 7 bases lay in between. The CDR3 contains 13 residues. CDR1 is DFQATT, CDR2 SNEGSKA, per germline (reference sequence). The chain's CDR3 is CSARGLSSYEQYF. The DNA for the CDR3 is TGCAGTGCTAGAGGCCTCAGCTCCTACGAGCAGTACTTC.

In nucleotides, the CDR3 is TGTGCCAGCAGCATTGGGGCGGGGGTTCCAGAGACCCAGTACTTC. As protein: CASSIGAGVPETQYF. The chain combines TRBV7-2 with TRBJ2-5, with 7 bases identical to TRBD2. The length of the CDR3 is 15 residues. J was trimmed by 4 bases and V by 5 bases; bases with no gene match: 10. Germline lookup yields CDR1 SGHTA and CDR2 FQGNSA.

The table lists this clonotype with many counts. The chain links TRBV11-2 to TRBJ1-1, with D possibly being TRBD1 (5 bases). Trimming shortened V by 5 bases and J by 1 base, and 14 bases separated the two germline ends. From germline, CDR1 is SGHAT and CDR2 FQNNGV. The CDR3 runs to 15 residues. The CDR3 DNA follows: TGTGCCAGCAGCCCGCCTAGGGGCGCGAACACTGAAGCTTTCTTT. Its protein product is CASSPPRGANTEAFF. The complete variable domain, with remaining parts taken from reference TRBV11-2 and TRBJ1-1, reads EAGVAQSPRYKIIEKRQSVAFWCNPISGHATLYWYQQILGQGPKLLIQFQNNGVVDDSQLPKDRFSAERLKGVDSTLKIQPAKLEDSAVYLCASSPPRGANTEAFFGQGTRLTVV.

The V and J genes are TRBV6-1 and TRBJ1-1; D gene unclear. Trimming removed 0 bases from V and 1 base from J, with 9 bases in between. CDR1 MNHNS and CDR2 SASEGT come from the germline V gene. The CDR3 is 15 residues long. For the CDR3, the DNA is TGTGCCAGCAGTGAAGCGAGGAGCCGGAACACTGAAGCTTTCTTT. Protein product: CASSEARSRNTEAFF.

The sample holds many counts of this clonotype. The chain uses TRBV28 and TRBJ2-7; a weak D match, TRBD2 (5 bases). CDR1 is MDHEN and CDR2 is SYDVKM in the germline V gene. Deletions cut 5 bases from V and 0 bases from J, with 14 bases between. The CDR3 has 15 amino acids. CDR3 sequence: CASSPSLGSSYEQYF. For the CDR3, the DNA is TGTGCCAGCAGTCCCAGCCTTGGGAGCTCCTACGAGCAGTACTTC.

In this sample, this clonotype turned up many times. J is TRBJ1-5 and V is TRBV7-2; no definite D call. Germline V CDR1 and CDR2: SGHTA, FQGNSA. V lost 4 bases, J lost 6 bases, and 10 bases lay in between. CDR3 length: 13 residues. CDR3 sequence reads: CASSSGRGQPQHF. The DNA for the CDR3 is TGTGCCAGCAGCTCGGGCAGAGGTCAGCCCCAGCATTTT.

The rearrangement uses TRBV6-5 and TRBJ2-7, with TRBD2 matching 7 bases. This CDR3 spans 13 amino acids. CDR1 and CDR2 from the germline V gene are MNHEY and SVGAGI. The junction had 6 bases not matched to a gene; V was cut back by 7 bases and J by 3 bases. The CDR3 protein is CASTSSGYYEQYF. The CDR3 nucleotides read TGTGCCAGCACTTCTAGCGGATACTACGAGCAGTACTTC.

Ten or more counts support this clonotype. The chain uses TRBV5-6 and TRBJ2-7; no clear D gene. CDR1 is SGHDT, CDR2 YYEEEE, per germline. The CDR3 totals 14 residues. The V gene lost 0 bases and the J gene lost 4 bases, with 11 bases spanning the gap. Here the CDR3 reads CASSLDRQEYEQYF. Written as DNA, the CDR3 is TGTGCCAGCAGCTTGGATCGGCAGGAATACGAGCAGTACTTC.

This clonotype was detected ten times or more. The chain has TRBV12-5 and TRBJ1-1; maybe TRBD1 (5 bases). Trimming took 0 bases from V and 0 from J, leaving 26 bases between them. The length of the CDR3 is 21 residues. CDR1 and CDR2 (germline): LGHNT, FRNRAP. The CDR3 here is CASGLVLTGSPGFFMNTEAFF. The CDR3 bases are TGTGCTAGTGGTTTGGTACTTACGGGTTCGCCAGGGTTTTTCATGAACACTGAAGCTTTCTTT.

This clonotype was observed many times. The chain uses TRBV6-5 and TRBJ2-7, with D perhaps assigned TRBD1 or TRBD2 (5 bases each). The V end was cut by 6 bases, the J end by 2 bases, with 14 bases between. CDR1 is MNHEY and CDR2 is SVGAGI in the germline V gene. This CDR3 is built from 14 residues. The CDR3 loop is CASSYGTGTYEQYF. CDR3 bases: TGTGCCAGCAGCTACGGGACCGGTACCTACGAGCAGTACTTC.

This clonotype was observed at least ten times. V usage is TRBV2 and J usage is TRBJ2-2, with D possibly matching TRBD1 (6 bases). Germline-derived CDR1 and CDR2 are SNHLY and FYNNEI. V shed 2 bases and J shed 10 bases, with 8 bases lying between them. The CDR3 contains 12 residues. CDR3 bases: TGTGCCAGCAGTGAATCAGGGGAGGAGCTGTTTTTT. Translated: CASSESGEELFF.

This clonotype showed up many times. V and J are TRBV28 and TRBJ2-2; D gene uncertain. There are 16 residues in the CDR3. CDR1 and CDR2 (germline): MDHEN, SYDVKM. V lost 1 base to trimming and J lost 4 bases, with 13 bases between them. The CDR3 DNA reads as TGTGCCAGCAGTTTATCTCCAGGACCGTCCACCGGGGAGCTGTTTTTT. It encodes CASSLSPGPSTGELFF.

This clonotype was counted once. The chain combines TRBV12-3 or TRBV12-4 with TRBJ2-7; D not resolved. The V end was cut by 6 bases, the J end by 4 bases, with 13 bases between. The CDR3 is made up of 13 amino acids. Here the CDR3 reads CASSQVLGYEQYF. CDR3 nucleotides: TGTGCCAGCAGCCAAGTGCTCGGGTACGAGCAGTACTTC.

The chain recombines TRBV6-1 with TRBJ1-5, with D tentatively TRBD1 (6 bases). Germline CDR1 is MNHNS and CDR2 is SASEGT. CDR3 length equals 14 residues. V was pared by 5 bases and J by 7 bases, with 15 bases between. The CDR3 DNA sequence: TGTGCCAGCAGTACCGGGACAAGGAACCAGCCCCAGCATTTT. Protein sequence: CASSTGTRNQPQHF.

This clonotype was picked up many times. CDR3: CASSLGTGPGNTIYF. The CDR3 DNA is TGTGCCAGCAGCTTGGGGACAGGGCCTGGAAACACCATATATTTT. The chain employs TRBV5-5 and TRBJ1-3; 8 bases match TRBD1. The trim removed 0 bases at V and 2 bases at J, leaving 1 base unmatched. This CDR3 region has 15 residues. Germline CDR1 reads SGHKS; CDR2 reads YYEKEE (reference sequence).

This clonotype was counted at least ten times. The chain couples TRBV18 to TRBJ1-1; no clear D. V was trimmed by 3 bases and J by 1 base, leaving 12 bases between them. This CDR3 is 15 amino acids long. The V gene's germline CDR1 is KGHSH and CDR2 LQKENI. In DNA, the CDR3 is TGTGCCAGCTCACCTCCGTGGACTGAGAACACTGAAGCTTTCTTT. Translating gives CASSPPWTENTEAFF.

V and J are TRBV6-5 and TRBJ2-7; D may match TRBD1 or TRBD2 (6 bases each). The DNA end is a closer match to TRBJ2-1, so the J assignment may be wrong. From germline, CDR1 is MNHEY and CDR2 SVGAGI. The CDR3 is made up of 14 amino acids. The CDR3 DNA reads TGTGCCAGCAGTTACTCGACGGGGGCGAATGAGCAGTTCTTC. Translating gives CASSYSTGANEQFF.

There are many counts of this clonotype. The chain employs TRBV29-1 and TRBJ2-2; perhaps TRBD1 as D (6 bases). The CDR3 contains 14 residues. CDR1 SQVTM and CDR2 ANQGSEA come from the germline V gene. With 4 bases removed from V and 3 bases from J, the gap between germline ends came to 12 bases. For the CDR3, the DNA is TGCAGCGTTGGTCAGGGGATGGACACCGGGGAGCTGTTTTTT. Encoded protein: CSVGQGMDTGELFF.

This clonotype was seen repeatedly, ten times or more. V gene TRBV7-2 combines with J gene TRBJ2-7; 11 positions agree with TRBD1. Germline trimming cut 8 bases from V and 3 bases from J; bases unmatched to any gene: 6. Germline V gene sequence: CDR1 SGHTA, CDR2 FQGNSA. The CDR3 sequence is 14 residues long. CDR3: CASDGTGGVYEQYF. The CDR3 DNA reads as TGTGCCAGCGATGGGACAGGGGGGGTCTACGAGCAGTACTTC.

The rearrangement uses TRBV6-2 or TRBV6-3 and TRBJ1-1; D is perhaps TRBD1 (6 bases). The CDR3 is made up of 14 amino acids. The germline V gene encodes CDR1 MNHEY and CDR2 SVGEGT. V was trimmed by 4 bases and J by 7 bases, leaving 16 bases between them. The CDR3 nucleotides are TGTGCCAGCAGTTCAAACAGGGAGGCGGGTGAAGCTTTCTTT. Translating it yields CASSSNREAGEAFF.

In its sample, this clonotype was seen many times. The V call is TRBV6-1, the J call TRBJ1-1, with D perhaps matching TRBD1 (6 bases). The germline gives CDR1 MNHNS, CDR2 SASEGT. The V end was cut by 7 bases, the J end by 0 bases, with 9 bases between. The CDR3 has 13 amino acids. The CDR3 region has the DNA TGTGCCAGCAACAGGGATGTGAACACTGAAGCTTTCTTT. It translates to CASNRDVNTEAFF.

In this sample, this clonotype turned up many times. The V and J genes are TRBV5-5 and TRBJ1-1; the D is unclear. V was cut by 6 bases and J by 1 base, with 7 bases left in between. Germline lookup yields CDR1 SGHKS and CDR2 YYEKEE (reference sequence). The CDR3 is 12 residues long. The DNA for the CDR3 is TGTGCCAGCATTAATGGGAACACTGAAGCTTTCTTT. This sequence encodes CASINGNTEAFF. Looking up the rest from reference TRBV5-5 and TRBJ1-1 gives the full variable domain: DAGVTQSPTHLIKTRGQQVTLRCSPISGHKSVSWYQQVLGQGPQFIFQYYEKEERGRGNFPDRFSARQFPNYSSELNVNALLLGDSALYLCASINGNTEAFFGQGTRLTVV.

This clonotype was found a few times. The CDR3 spells CASSGTGGLYYEQYF. CDR3 in DNA: TGTGCCAGCAGTGGGACAGGGGGCCTGTATTACGAGCAGTACTTC. The chain has TRBV6-2 or TRBV6-3 and TRBJ2-7; 12 nucleotides align to TRBD1. This CDR3 has 15 amino acids. Germline loops: CDR1 MNHEY, CDR2 SVGEGT. J lost 4 bases, V lost 5 bases, and 6 bases had no gene match.

This clonotype appeared many times. The chain recombines TRBV4-3 with TRBJ2-6; TRBD1 matches at 7 bases. With V trimmed by 0 bases and J by 2 bases, 1 base remained unmatched. CDR1 and CDR2 (germline): LGHNA, YSLEER. The CDR3 is 16 amino acids. The CDR3 region has the DNA TGCGCCAGCAGCCAAGATCAGGGGGCTGGGGCCAACGTCCTGACTTTC. This codes for CASSQDQGAGANVLTF.

This clonotype appeared many times. The chain uses TRBV6-2 or TRBV6-3 and TRBJ1-6; unclear D gene. The germline V gene encodes CDR1 MNHEY and CDR2 SVGEGT. Trimming removed 6 bases from V and 15 bases from J, with 12 bases in between. The CDR3 is 11 amino acids. The chain's CDR3 is CASSFNSNLHF. As DNA, the CDR3 is TGTGCCAGCAGCTTCAATTCGAACCTCCACTTT.